Listed below are T cell receptor beta chains from one sample, sequenced in a study of beta chain features in type 1 diabetes. Libraries were prepared by immunoSEQ multiplex PCR; TCRdb keeps only in-frame clonotypes and omits some of them. The table records around 650,000 clones, under 15% of them present only once. Input material: naive CD4+ T cells from blood. These receptors were obtained from a young man with type 1 diabetes. Both conserved end residues are part of each CDR3. The D gene is left open where the match is weak. Not every row has a clone size; where given, it reads once, few, many or a size class.

V	J	size	D	DNA	CDR3
TRBV2	TRBJ2-3	-	TRBD2	TGTGCCAGCAGTGAAACTAGCGGGGGGCCCGATACGCAGTATTTT	CASSETSGGPDTQYF
TRBV7-9	TRBJ2-7	-	-	TGTGCCAGCAGCTTAGTTCCGGACCAGCAGTACTTC	CASSLVPDQQYF
TRBV7-2	TRBJ2-3	-	TRBD2	TGTGCCAGCAGCTTGACGGGGGGGCCGGATACGCAGTATTTT	CASSLTGGPDTQYF
TRBV21-1	TRBJ2-5	few	-	TGTGCCAGCAGCAAATCCGACAGAAAAGAGACCCAGTACTTC	CASSKSDRKETQYF
TRBV27	TRBJ1-6	-	TRBD1	TGTGCCAGCCGGGACAGACATAATTCACCCCTCCACTTT	CASRDRHNSPLHF
TRBV28	TRBJ2-7	-	-	TGTGCCAGCAGTTTATCCCTAGTAGAGCAGTACTTC	CASSLSLVEQYF
TRBV2	TRBJ1-2	-	-	TGTGCCAGCAGCGACTCTACTAAATATGGCTACACCTTC	CASSDSTKYGYTF
TRBV2	TRBJ1-1	few	-	TGTGCCAGCAGTTTTAACCGGGACCGAGATACTTTCTTT	CASSFNRDRDTFF
TRBV4-3	TRBJ2-4	-	-	TGCGCCAGCAGCGCTCAAGTCGCCGGACAGATAGCCAAAAACATTCAGTACTTC	CASSAQVAGQIAKNIQYF
TRBV4-3	TRBJ2-7	few	TRBD1	TGCGCCAGCAGCCCCATAGGGACAGGGGGCAACGAGCAGTACTTC	CASSPIGTGGNEQYF
TRBV5-4	TRBJ2-3	-	-	TGTGCCAGCAGCTCCTTCGGGCTCCGGCGGGATACGCAGTATTTT	CASSSFGLRRDTQYF
TRBV20-1	TRBJ2-3	-	-	TGCAGTGCTGGAGAGGATACGCAGTATTTT	CSAGEDTQYF
TRBV2	TRBJ1-1	-	-	TGTGCCAGCAGTGGGCGGGGGGACACTGAAGCTTTCTTT	CASSGRGDTEAFF
TRBV14	TRBJ2-4	few	-	TGTGCCAGCTACGCTATTGAGGTGGCCAAAAACATTCAGTACTTC	CASYAIEVAKNIQYF
TRBV9	TRBJ1-1	-	-	TGTGCCAGCAGCGCGGGCGCCGAATGGGAGAACACTGAAGCTTTCTTT	CASSAGAEWENTEAFF
TRBV11-2	TRBJ2-7	few	-	TGTGCCAGCAGCTTGCTAGCCGCCTACGAGCAGTACTTC	CASSLLAAYEQYF
TRBV29-1	TRBJ1-5	few	TRBD1	TGCAGCGTCCAGACAGGGGTTGGGGAGCCCCAGCATTTT	CSVQTGVGEPQHF
TRBV7-8	TRBJ2-5	-	-	TGTGCCAGCAGCTTAGAAAGGGGACGTAATCAAGAGACCCAGTACTTC	CASSLERGRNQETQYF
TRBV7-9	TRBJ1-2	-	-	TGTGCCAGCAGCTTGTCCGGGGGTTATGGCTACACCTTC	CASSLSGGYGYTF
TRBV6-5	TRBJ2-4	few	TRBD1	TGTGCCAGCAGCGACAGGGGGCGGTTTATCATTCAGTACTTC	CASSDRGRFIIQYF
TRBV9	TRBJ1-3	-	-	TGTGCCAGCAGTGCTGAAGTAATCTACGGGTCTAGCTCTGGAAACACCATATATTTT	CASSAEVIYGSSSGNTIYF
TRBV30	TRBJ1-5	few	-	TGTGCCTGGGGTGGGCCGCCGGCTCCCCAGCATTTT	CAWGGPPAPQHF
TRBV6-6	TRBJ1-6	few	-	TGTGCCAGCAGCTCCCGACAGGATAATTCACCCCTCCACTTT	CASSSRQDNSPLHF
TRBV4-3	TRBJ2-7	few	-	TGCGCCAGCAGCCAAGTTCCGGAAGGCTACGAGCAGTACTTC	CASSQVPEGYEQYF
TRBV9	TRBJ2-3	-	TRBD2	TGTGCCAGCAGCGCCGTCATCCCGGGACTAGCTGCAGATACGCAGTATTTT	CASSAVIPGLAADTQYF
TRBV28	TRBJ2-7	few	-	TGTGCCAGCAGCACCCCCCAGGGAAGAGGAGACGAGCAGTACTTC	CASSTPQGRGDEQYF
TRBV11-2	TRBJ2-5	few	TRBD2	TGTGCCAGCAGCTCCTACAGGCGGGAGTACCAAGAGACCCAGTACTTC	CASSSYRREYQETQYF
TRBV6-6	TRBJ2-3	-	TRBD1	TGTGCCAGCAGTTACTGGGACAGGGGAGGGGATACGCAGTATTTT	CASSYWDRGGDTQYF
TRBV18	TRBJ2-1	-	-	TGTGCCAGCTCACCAGCCGCGGTCCTGAATGAGCAGTTCTTC	CASSPAAVLNEQFF
TRBV14	TRBJ2-3	few	-	TGTGCCAGCAGCCCACCGGGACTCTCAACAGATACGCAGTATTTT	CASSPPGLSTDTQYF
TRBV29-1	TRBJ2-5	few	-	TGCAGCGTTGCCCGGATCAGCCGAGAGACCCAGTACTTC	CSVARISRETQYF
TRBV5-6	TRBJ1-2	few	-	TGTGCCAGCAGCTTCGGCAGGCCCTATGGCTACACCTTC	CASSFGRPYGYTF
TRBV25-1	TRBJ1-3	-	-	TGTGCCAGCAGTGAATCACAGCTCTCTGGAAACACCATATATTTT	CASSESQLSGNTIYF
TRBV7-9	TRBJ2-4	-	TRBD1	TGTGCCAGCAGCCCAGAAGGGACAGGGGAAAGGAACATTCAGTACTTC	CASSPEGTGERNIQYF
TRBV2	TRBJ2-7	few	-	TGTGCCAGCAGTGAAGGCCCAAGCTACGAGCAGTACTTC	CASSEGPSYEQYF
TRBV18	TRBJ2-3	-	TRBD1	TGTGCCAGCTCCCGCAGTGGGACAGCCACAGATACGCAGTATTTT	CASSRSGTATDTQYF
TRBV30	TRBJ2-7	-	-	TGTGCCTGGGCCGACCACCTCGGACTTCCCGACTCCTACGAGCAGTACTTC	CAWADHLGLPDSYEQYF
TRBV18	TRBJ1-2	-	-	TGTGCCAGCTCACCGGTACTCGAGGCGGGGGGCTACACCTTC	CASSPVLEAGGYTF
TRBV29-1	TRBJ2-7	few	-	TGCAGCGTTTTGGTCAGGGCGCAGTTCGAGCAGTACTTC	CSVLVRAQFEQYF
TRBV11-2	TRBJ2-5	few	TRBD2	TGTGCCAGCAGCCCCGATGCGCGGGGGTTCCAAGAGACCCAGTACTTC	CASSPDARGFQETQYF
TRBV5-1	TRBJ1-6	-	TRBD1	TGCGCCAGCAGCTTGGCCATTGGGGACAGGGGGCGGAGGAGTTCACCCCTCCACTTT	CASSLAIGDRGRRSSPLHF
TRBV7-8	TRBJ1-1	few	TRBD1	TGTGCCAGCAGCAGATTTACAGGGGGCACTGAAGCTTTCTTT	CASSRFTGGTEAFF
TRBV5-1	TRBJ2-3	-	TRBD1	TGCGCCAGCAGCCCGGGACAGGCCGGGACAGATACGCAGTATTTT	CASSPGQAGTDTQYF
TRBV5-1	TRBJ2-2	-	-	TGCGCCAGCAGCACCGCGAACACCGGGGAGCTGTTTTTT	CASSTANTGELFF
TRBV30	TRBJ1-5	-	-	TGTGCCTGGAGTGTGAGGTCTCCGGCCTCGGGGCCCCAGCATTTT	CAWSVRSPASGPQHF
TRBV5-1	TRBJ2-5	few	-	TGCGCCAGCAGCTGGGCCCTAGAGGGGGAGACCCAGTACTTC	CASSWALEGETQYF
TRBV25-1	TRBJ2-3	-	-	TGTGCCAGCAGTGGGTCTCAGGGTGTCGCAGATACGCAGTATTTT	CASSGSQGVADTQYF
TRBV7-2	TRBJ2-7	-	TRBD2	TGTGCCAGCAGCTTAATCTCCGGCGGCCCTAGCGGGGGTTCCTACGAGCAGTACTTC	CASSLISGGPSGGSYEQYF
TRBV29-1	TRBJ2-7	-	-	TGCAGCGTTGGGGATAGACAGTCTTCCTCCTACGAGCAGTACTTC	CSVGDRQSSSYEQYF
TRBV6-6	TRBJ2-5	-	-	TGTGCCAGCAGTTACAGACAGCATGAAGAGACCCAGTACTTC	CASSYRQHEETQYF